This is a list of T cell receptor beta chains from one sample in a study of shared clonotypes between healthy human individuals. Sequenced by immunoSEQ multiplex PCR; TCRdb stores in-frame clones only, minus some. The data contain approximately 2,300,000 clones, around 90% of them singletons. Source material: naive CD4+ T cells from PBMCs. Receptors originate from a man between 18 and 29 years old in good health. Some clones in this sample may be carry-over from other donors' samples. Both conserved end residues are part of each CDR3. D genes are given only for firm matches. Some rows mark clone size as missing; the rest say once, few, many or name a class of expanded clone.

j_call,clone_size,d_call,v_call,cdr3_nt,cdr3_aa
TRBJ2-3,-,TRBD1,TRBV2,TGTGCCAGCGTCCGGATGACAGGGGGCGATACGCAGTATTTT,CASVRMTGGDTQYF
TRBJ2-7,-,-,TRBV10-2,TGCGCCAGCAGTGAGTCGCAGTCCATTCGGGGGCAGTACTTC,CASSESQSIRGQYF
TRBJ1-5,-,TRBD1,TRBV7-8,TGTGCCAGCAGCTTAGGGACAGGTAGATATAGCAATCAGCCCCAGCATTTT,CASSLGTGRYSNQPQHF
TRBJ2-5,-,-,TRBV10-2,TGCGCCAGCAGGGCGGGTCCCGTACAAGAGACCCAGTACTTC,CASRAGPVQETQYF
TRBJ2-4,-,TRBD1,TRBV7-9,TGTGCCAGCAGCTTAGTTGGACAGGGCCTCGCCAAAAACATTCAGTACTTC,CASSLVGQGLAKNIQYF
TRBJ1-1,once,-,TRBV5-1,TGCGCCAGCAGCTTGAACCCGGTTACGAACACTGAAGCTTTCTTT,CASSLNPVTNTEAFF
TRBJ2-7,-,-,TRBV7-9,TGTGCCAGCAGCTTAAGGGGCTACGAGCAGTACTTC,CASSLRGYEQYF
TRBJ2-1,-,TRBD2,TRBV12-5,TGTGCTAGTTCATCCACTAGCGGAGCTGCGAGCTCCTACAATGAGCAGTTCTTC,CASSSTSGAASSYNEQFF
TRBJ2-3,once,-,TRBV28,TGTGCCAGCAGTTCCCAAACCGACAGCACAGATACGCAGTATTTT,CASSSQTDSTDTQYF
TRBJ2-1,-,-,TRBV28,TGTGCCAGCAGCGGGCAGGACTCCTACAATGAGCAGTTCTTC,CASSGQDSYNEQFF
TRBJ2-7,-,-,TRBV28,TGTGCCAGCAGCGATCCCGGGGGTAGGACAGATCTTAACTTC,CASSDPGGRTDLNF
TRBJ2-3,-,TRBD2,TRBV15,TGTGCCACCAGCAGGGCTGGGACTAGCAGGGTAGATACGCAGTATTTT,CATSRAGTSRVDTQYF
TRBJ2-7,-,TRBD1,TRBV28,TGTGCCAGCAGTCTCCGACAGGGCACCTACGAGCAGTACTTC,CASSLRQGTYEQYF
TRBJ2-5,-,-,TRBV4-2,TGTGCCAGCAGCCAAGGGCCGGGGGCTTCCCAAGAGACCCAGTACTTC,CASSQGPGASQETQYF
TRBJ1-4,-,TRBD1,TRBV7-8,TGTGCCAGCAGCCTACGGACAGGAGCTGTTGTTGAAAAACTGTTTTTT,CASSLRTGAVVEKLFF
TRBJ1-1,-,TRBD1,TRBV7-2,TGTGCCAGCAGCTCCGGAGGACAGGGCCGAGGGAGGCTGGAAGCTTTCTTT,CASSSGGQGRGRLEAFF
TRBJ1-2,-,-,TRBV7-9,TGTGCCAGCAGTCGAAGACAGGTGAACTATGGCTACACCTTC,CASSRRQVNYGYTF
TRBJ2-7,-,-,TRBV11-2,TGTGCCAGCAGCTTAGAGGACAGCTACGGGGACTACGAGCAGTACTTC,CASSLEDSYGDYEQYF
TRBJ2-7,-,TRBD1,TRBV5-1,TGCGCCAGCAGCTTGAGCCAGGGGGCGGATACCTACGAGCAGTACTTC,CASSLSQGADTYEQYF
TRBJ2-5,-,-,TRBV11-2,TGTGCCAGCAGCCTAGACATGATTGTGGAGACCCAGTACTTC,CASSLDMIVETQYF
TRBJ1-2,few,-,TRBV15,TGTGCCACCAGCAGAGTGGACACTCCTAACTATGGCTACACCTTC,CATSRVDTPNYGYTF
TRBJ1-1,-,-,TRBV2,TGTGCCAGCAGTGAGAGGGGTATCGTTGACACTGAAGCTTTCTTT,CASSERGIVDTEAFF
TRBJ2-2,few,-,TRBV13,TGTGCCAGCAGCTTAGTGGGGGGCGCTGGCGGGGAGCTGTTTTTT,CASSLVGGAGGELFF
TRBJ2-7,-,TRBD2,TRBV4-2,TGTGCCAGCAGCCAAAGGGAGACTAGCGTCCACGAGCAGTACTTC,CASSQRETSVHEQYF
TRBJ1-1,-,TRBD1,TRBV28,TGTGCCAGCAGTTTCCGGGGGCCGGGACAGGGGAACACTGAAGCTTTCTTT,CASSFRGPGQGNTEAFF
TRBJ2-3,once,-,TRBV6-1,TGTGCCAGCAGTGGTCCTGGCACAGATACGCAGTATTTT,CASSGPGTDTQYF
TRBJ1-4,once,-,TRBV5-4,TGTGCCAGCAGCCTCGGTAACTTTGGGAAACTGTTTTTT,CASSLGNFGKLFF
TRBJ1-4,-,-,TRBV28,TGTGCCAGCACCCAACACATGCCCAATGAAAAACTGTTTTTT,CASTQHMPNEKLFF
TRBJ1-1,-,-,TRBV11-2,TGTGCCAGCAGCTTAGATCGTTGGACATTTGAAGCTTTCTTT,CASSLDRWTFEAFF
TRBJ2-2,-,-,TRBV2,TGTGCCAGCAGTGTTCTTTCCACATCGAACACCGGGGAGCTGTTTTTT,CASSVLSTSNTGELFF
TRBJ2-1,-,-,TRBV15,TGTGCCACCGAAAGAACGGGAAGCTCCTACAATGAGCAGTTCTTC,CATERTGSSYNEQFF
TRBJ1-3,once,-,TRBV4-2,TGTGCCAGCAGCCAAGGGGCAGGGCTCGGGTCTGGAAACACCATATATTTT,CASSQGAGLGSGNTIYF
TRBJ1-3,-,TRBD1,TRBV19,TGTGCCAGTAGTAGAACCGGGACAGAAGGAAACACCATATATTTT,CASSRTGTEGNTIYF
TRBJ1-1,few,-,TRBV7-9,TGTGCCAGCAGCTTAGCAGGGTTGGACACTGAAGCTTTCTTT,CASSLAGLDTEAFF
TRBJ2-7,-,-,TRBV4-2,TGTGCCAGCAGCCAAGTCGATCGCGAGCAGTACTTC,CASSQVDREQYF
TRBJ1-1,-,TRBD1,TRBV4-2,TGTGCCAGCAGCCACCCTCCAGGGGGGTCAAACACTGAAGCTTTCTTT,CASSHPPGGSNTEAFF
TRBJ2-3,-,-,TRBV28,TGTGCCAGCAGTACGGCGGGAATTGGCACAGATACGCAGTATTTT,CASSTAGIGTDTQYF
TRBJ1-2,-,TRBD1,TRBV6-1,TGTGCCAGCAGTCGAGACAGGGGTGGCTATGGCTACACCTTC,CASSRDRGGYGYTF
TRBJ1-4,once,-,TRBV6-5,TGTGCCAGCTCAAATCGGCGGGGTGAAAAACTGTTTTTT,CASSNRRGEKLFF
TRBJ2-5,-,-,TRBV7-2,TGTGCCAGCAGCGCCCGGGTTATCACTCCAGAAACCCAGTACTTC,CASSARVITPETQYF
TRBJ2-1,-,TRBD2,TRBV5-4,TGTGCCAGCAGCTTGGGTTTGCGGGAGTACAATGAGCAGTTCTTC,CASSLGLREYNEQFF
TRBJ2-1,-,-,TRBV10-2,TGCGCCAGCAGACGGATTAGGAATGAGCAGTTCTTC,CASRRIRNEQFF
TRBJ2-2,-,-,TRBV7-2,TGTGCCAGCAGCTTATGGGCAGGGAACACCGGGGAGCTGTTTTTT,CASSLWAGNTGELFF
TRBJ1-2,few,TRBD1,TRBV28,TGTGCCAGCCGACTCTTACCGGGACAGGGCTCTTCTGGCTACACCTTC,CASRLLPGQGSSGYTF
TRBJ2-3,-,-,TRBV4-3,TGCGCCAGCAGCCAAGATCAGCCTGACCATAGCACAGATACGCAGTATTTT,CASSQDQPDHSTDTQYF
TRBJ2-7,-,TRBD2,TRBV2,TGTGCCAGCATCTTGAGAGCGGGAGACTCCGAGCAGTACTTC,CASILRAGDSEQYF
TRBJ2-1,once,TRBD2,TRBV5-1,TGCGCCAGCAGCTTCTATAGCGGGACCTACAATGAGCAGTTCTTC,CASSFYSGTYNEQFF
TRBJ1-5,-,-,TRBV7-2,TGTGCCAGCAGCTCCGGGGGCCTCGGGGGGCAGCCCCAGCATTTT,CASSSGGLGGQPQHF
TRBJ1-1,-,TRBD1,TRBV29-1,TGCAGCGTTGTCAGGGGGAGGTACACTGAAGCTTTCTTT,CSVVRGRYTEAFF
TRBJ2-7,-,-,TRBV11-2,TGTGCCAGCAGCTCCACCGACAGGGTGGCTAGCGCTCCGTTAGGTCAGTACTTC,CASSSTDRVASAPLGQYF
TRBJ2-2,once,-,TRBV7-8,TGTGCCAGCAGCTTAGCCGTGGGGGGGAACACCGGGGAGCTGTTTTTT,CASSLAVGGNTGELFF
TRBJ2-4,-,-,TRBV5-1,TGCGCCAGCAGCTTGATCCAGGGGCAGTTAGACATTCAGTACTTC,CASSLIQGQLDIQYF
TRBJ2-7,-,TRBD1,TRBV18,TGTGCCAGCTCCGTGGGACAGGGACGTTACTACGAGCAGTACTTC,CASSVGQGRYYEQYF
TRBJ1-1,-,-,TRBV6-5,TGTGCCAGCAAAAGGGGAACTGAAGCTTTCTTT,CASKRGTEAFF
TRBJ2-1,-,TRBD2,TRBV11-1,TGTGCCAGCAGCTTGCGGAGCGGGAGGCTGTTCTTC,CASSLRSGRLFF
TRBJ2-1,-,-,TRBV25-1,TGTGCCAGCAGTGCGTCACAGACAAGAAATGAGCAGTTCTTC,CASSASQTRNEQFF
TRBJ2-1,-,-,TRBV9,TGTGCCAGCAGCGTAATACCGGGGAACTACAATGAGCAGTTCTTC,CASSVIPGNYNEQFF
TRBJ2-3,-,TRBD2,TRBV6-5,TGTGCCAGCAGTTACTCAGGTAGCGGGATAACAGATACGCAGTATTTT,CASSYSGSGITDTQYF